A single sample gave rise to the 15 T cell receptor beta chains below, sequenced in a study of cytomegalovirus exposure and HLA in healthy donors (dated by TCRdb to about 2017). Receptor libraries were prepared by the immunoSEQ multiplex PCR assay. For the multiplex PCR, a mixture combining 60 forward primers for TCR Vbeta segments and 13 reverse primers for TCR Jbeta segments was used. This is the immuneACCESS table as TCRdb keeps it, with only in-frame sequences that have V and J called. A part of the clones is gone; compared with another copy, unresolved V genes explain less than half, and the rest is unexplained. For this sample there are a few hundred thousand clones; roughly 75% appear just once. The ten most abundant clones make up under 2% of the sample. Specimen: PBMCs. These receptors all stem from a woman aged 25-40 years in good health and CMV-seronegative.

The chain is built from TRBV5-1 and TRBJ2-5, with TRBD1 identical over 10 bases. J was trimmed by 4 bases and V by 3 bases; bases with no gene match: 6. The CDR3 consists of 15 residues. CDR1 SGHRS and CDR2 YFSETQ come from the germline V gene. The CDR3 protein is CASSWGTGALETQYF. Here the CDR3 DNA reads TGCGCCAGCAGCTGGGGGACAGGGGCCTTAGAGACCCAGTACTTC.

The rearrangement links TRBV11-2 to TRBJ1-2, with D uncertain. Germline CDR1 reads SGHAT; CDR2 reads FQNNGV. CDR3 length: 13 residues. V was pared by 3 bases and J by 4 bases, with 9 bases between. The CDR3: CASSLRALYGYTF. The CDR3 DNA reads TGTGCCAGCAGCTTGCGGGCCCTCTATGGCTACACCTTC.

This clone was seen more than once but under ten times. V gene TRBV10-3 combines with J gene TRBJ1-1; the D is unclear. Trimming left V 8 bases short and J 2 bases short, with 9 bases between. This CDR3 has 12 amino acids. Germline CDR1 reads ENHRY; CDR2 reads SYGVKD. CDR3 region: CAIRAFNTEAFF. The CDR3 coding sequence is TGTGCCATCCGTGCCTTCAACACTGAAGCTTTCTTT.

The CDR3: CASRYLQGWTEAFF. The CDR3 DNA reads as TGTGCCAGCAGATACCTACAGGGCTGGACTGAAGCTTTCTTT. The chain couples TRBV6-6 to TRBJ1-1, with a weak D call TRBD1 (6 bases). V shed 6 bases and J shed 5 bases, with 16 bases lying between them. The CDR3 is 14 residues long. Germline V gives CDR1 MNHNY, CDR2 SVGAGI (reference sequence).

About this clone: Other DNA sequences in this specimen translate into the identical CDR3. The chain employs TRBV30 and TRBJ1-2; 11 bases map to TRBD1. This CDR3 contains 14 residues. Germline V CDR1 and CDR2: GTSNPN, SVGIG (reference sequence). V shed 3 bases, J shed 3 bases, and the junction held 3 bases outside the gene matches. This chain's CDR3 is CAWRRGQGDYGYTF. CDR3 coding DNA: TGTGCCTGGAGACGGGGACAGGGGGACTATGGCTACACCTTC. Using reference TRBV30 and TRBJ1-2 for the parts outside the CDR3, the full variable domain is SQTIHQWPATLVQPVGSPLSLECTVEGTSNPNLYWYRQAAGRGLQLLFYSVGIGQISSEVPQNLSASRPQDRQFILSSKKLLLSDSGFYLCAWRRGQGDYGYTFGSGTRLTVV.

This clone was seen just once. This chain connects TRBV5-6 to TRBJ2-1; 15 nucleotides match TRBD2. The CDR3 length is 18 residues. Germline loops: CDR1 SGHDT, CDR2 YYEEEE. Trimming removed 2 bases from V and 5 bases from J; junction bases left unmatched: 8. CDR3 sequence reads: CASSLGLAGGPRDNEQFF. The CDR3 DNA reads as TGTGCCAGCAGCTTAGGACTAGCGGGGGGGCCAAGGGACAATGAGCAGTTCTTC.

This chain uses TRBV14 with TRBJ1-1, with D maybe TRBD1 (6 bases). The CDR3 length is 17 residues. V was clipped by 6 bases and J by 7 bases, with 27 bases between them. Germline loops: CDR1 SGHDN, CDR2 FVKESK. The CDR3 spells CASSREWGGWGLFEAFF. The CDR3 bases are TGTGCCAGCAGTAGGGAATGGGGGGGCTGGGGGTTATTTGAAGCTTTCTTT.

This chain uses TRBV9 with TRBJ2-3, with D unresolved. Germline assignment: CDR1 SGDLS and CDR2 YYNGEE. V was pared by 3 bases and J by 0 bases, with 17 bases between. The CDR3 has 17 amino acids. This CDR3 reads CASSGGVGSLSTDTQYF. For the CDR3, the DNA is TGTGCCAGCAGCGGAGGAGTCGGGTCACTTAGCACAGATACGCAGTATTTT.

The chain employs TRBV9 and TRBJ2-5; D possibly corresponds to TRBD1 (6 bases). V lost 3 bases and J lost 11, with 17 bases in between. CDR1 and CDR2 from the germline V gene are SGDLS and YYNGEE. There are 13 residues in the CDR3. The CDR3 loop is CASSGDTSREQYF. In DNA form, the CDR3 reads TGTGCCAGCAGCGGGGACACGTCTAGGGAGCAGTACTTC.

The chain links TRBV11-1 to TRBJ2-1, with D maybe TRBD1 (6 bases). V was cut by 6 bases and J by 8 bases, with 11 bases left in between. Per germline, CDR1 SGHAT and CDR2 FQDESV (reference sequence). This CDR3 is built from 12 residues. The CDR3 coding sequence is TGTGCCAGCAGTCCGACAGGAGATGAGCAGTTCTTC. It is translated as CASSPTGDEQFF.

This clone was seen only once. J is TRBJ1-2 and V is TRBV6-1, with D perhaps matching TRBD1 (6 bases). The CDR3 runs to 14 residues. The V gene's germline CDR1 is MNHNS and CDR2 SASEGT. V lost 2 bases, J lost 8 bases, and 15 bases lay in between. The CDR3 sequence: CASSEIRGAWGYTF. The CDR3 nucleotides read TGTGCCAGCAGTGAAATCAGGGGCGCGTGGGGCTACACCTTC.

The genes are TRBV5-6 and TRBJ2-7; 7 positions agree with TRBD1. The CDR3 runs to 15 residues. V lost 2 bases to trimming and J lost 3 bases; unmatched junction nucleotides: 8. The germline V gene encodes CDR1 SGHDT and CDR2 YYEEEE. CDR3 protein: CASSFVEQGSYEQYF. CDR3 bases: TGTGCCAGCAGCTTTGTGGAACAGGGGAGCTACGAGCAGTACTTC.

The J gene is TRBJ2-7, the V gene TRBV19; 7 positions agree with TRBD1. The V gene's germline CDR1 is LNHDA and CDR2 SQIVND (reference sequence). CDR3 size: 15 residues. Trimming removed 4 bases from V and 0 bases from J; junction bases left unmatched: 6. The CDR3 sequence: CASSTQTGSSYEQYF. In nucleotides, the CDR3 is TGTGCCAGTAGTACTCAGACAGGGAGCTCCTACGAGCAGTACTTC.

This clone was recorded once. This chain joins TRBV6-5 and TRBJ2-1, with D perhaps matching TRBD2 (5 bases). The germline V gene has CDR1 MNHEY and CDR2 SVGAGI. The V end was cut by 7 bases, the J end by 0 bases, with 13 bases between. The length of the CDR3 is 15 residues. This CDR3 is CASTPDGSSYNEQFF. As DNA, the CDR3 is TGTGCCAGCACACCGGATGGGAGCTCCTACAATGAGCAGTTCTTC.

The chain carries TRBV5-4 and TRBJ1-4; D gene uncertain. The V and J ends lost 4 bases and 8 bases respectively, with 18 bases between them. CDR3 length equals 15 residues. CDR1 is SGHNT and CDR2 is YYREEE in the germline V gene (reference sequence). The CDR3 nucleotides read TGTGCCAGCAGCCAGGCGGGTACTGTCGGGGAAAAACTGTTTTTT. This sequence encodes CASSQAGTVGEKLFF.